This TCR beta chain came from a study of blood T cell repertoires in COVID-19. Across the whole study: Samples representing acute and convalescent COVID-19 were sourced from the United States, Italy and Spain. PBMCs, B-cell-depleted T cells, or T cells were the source of the cDNA or gDNA that made up the material.

In the original processing: Quantification of nucleated cells was approximated via reference gene primer amplification. The repertoire was sequenced with immunoSEQ multiplex PCR; TCRdb's copy has only in-frame clones and lacks some. That table gives V, J and clone size, and the DNA gave D and trimming. The top ten hold approximately 3% of the sample, which has fewer than 400,000 clones, approximately 82% seen once. This receptor was identified in a young man with active or convalescent COVID-19. Sequencing was carried out using peripheral blood.

The CDR3 bases are TGTGCCAGCAGCTTAAGAGGGAACACCGGGGAGCTGTTTTTT. Amino acid sequence: CASSLRGNTGELFF. The J gene is TRBJ2-2, the V gene TRBV7-2; the D is unclear. V gave up 2 bases and J gave up 1 base, with 5 bases separating them. CDR3 length: 14 amino acids. In germline, CDR1 is SGHTA, CDR2 FQGNSA. Looking up the rest from reference TRBV7-2 and TRBJ2-2 gives the full variable domain: GAGVSQSPSNKVTEKGKDVELRCDPISGHTALYWYRQSLGQGLEFLIYFQGNSAPDKSGLPSDRFSAERTGGSVSTLTIQRTQQEDSAVYLCASSLRGNTGELFFGEGSRLTVL.